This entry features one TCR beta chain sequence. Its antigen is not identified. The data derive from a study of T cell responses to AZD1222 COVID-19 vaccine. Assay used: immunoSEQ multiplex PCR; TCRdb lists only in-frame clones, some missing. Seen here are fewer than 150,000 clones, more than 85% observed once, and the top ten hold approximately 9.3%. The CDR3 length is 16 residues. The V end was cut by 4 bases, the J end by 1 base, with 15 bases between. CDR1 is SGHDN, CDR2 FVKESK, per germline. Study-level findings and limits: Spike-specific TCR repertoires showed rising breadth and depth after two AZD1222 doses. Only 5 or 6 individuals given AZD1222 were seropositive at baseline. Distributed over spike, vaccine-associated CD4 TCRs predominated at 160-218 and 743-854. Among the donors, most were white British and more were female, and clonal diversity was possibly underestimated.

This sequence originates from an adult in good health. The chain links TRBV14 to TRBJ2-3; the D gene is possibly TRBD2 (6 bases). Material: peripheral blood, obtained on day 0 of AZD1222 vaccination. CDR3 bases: TGTGCCAGCAGCCCCCTCGGGGGAAGGGGCACAGATACGCAGTATTTT. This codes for CASSPLGGRGTDTQYF.